Detailed here is one T cell receptor beta chain. Its antigen is still unknown. The sample comes from a study of radiotherapy plus CTLA-4 blockade in lung cancer. Between the trimmed V and J ends, which lost 5 bases and 8 bases, there was a span of 15 bases. The CDR3 consists of 13 residues. Germline CDR1 MNHNY, CDR2 SVGAGI (reference sequence). The table came from immunoSEQ multiplex PCR; TCRdb's copy has only in-frame clones and leaves some out. This table holds 80,000 or so clones, around 78% found once. Ipilimumab-mediated CTLA-4 blockade plus focal radiation was given to patients having chemo-refractory metastatic non-small-cell lung cancer. General study results and limits: Blood-borne expansion of tumor-derived TCR clones followed radiotherapy plus ipilimumab.

This specimen was peripheral blood, taken from a patient treated with radiotherapy plus ipilimumab. This TCR came from a human donor with non-small cell lung cancer who had a partial response to radiotherapy plus ipilimumab. Some clones in this sample may be carry-over from other donors' samples. The chain carries TRBV6-6 and TRBJ1-2; a weak D match, TRBD1 (5 bases). The CDR3 sequence is CASSHNRTRGYTF. The CDR3 DNA sequence: TGTGCCAGCAGTCATAACAGGACGCGGGGCTACACCTTC.